These 22 T cell receptor beta chains were all obtained from the same sample, sequenced in a study of blood T cell repertoires in COVID-19 (TCRdb year 2020). Libraries were built with the immunoSEQ multiplex PCR assay. The table comes from immuneACCESS by way of TCRdb, which keeps in-frame sequences with V and J called. Part of the clones is missing from these tables; in studies checked, under half for an unresolved V gene and the rest for unknown reasons. The sample includes 50,000 to 65,000 clones, with more than 80% observed a single time. The ten largest make up 15% to 20% of the sample. Sample: peripheral blood. The source of these receptors is a human donor in a cohort sampled during active COVID-19.

This clone was found once. The chain combines TRBV7-2 with TRBJ2-5; D is ambiguous. Trimming cost V 0 bases and J 2 bases, with 10 bases left between them. This CDR3 has 15 residues. The germline gives CDR1 SGHTA, CDR2 FQGNSA. For the CDR3, the DNA is TGTGCCAGCAGCTTAGCGCCTGTCAGTCAAGAGACCCAGTACTTC. Protein sequence: CASSLAPVSQETQYF.

This clone was picked up one time. The gene calls are TRBV5-8 and TRBJ2-1; TRBD2 might be the D (5 bases). The V end was cut by 5 bases, the J end by 4 bases, with 10 bases between. Germline lookup yields CDR1 SGHTS and CDR2 YDEGEE. The CDR3 contains 13 residues. The DNA of the CDR3 is TGTGCCAGCAGAACGGACTTTTACAATGAGCAGTTCTTC. Translated, it gives CASRTDFYNEQFF.

The chain joins TRBV7-3 to TRBJ2-2; 8 bases agree with TRBD2. The junction had 6 bases not matched to a gene; V was cut back by 5 bases and J by 1 base. The germline V gene has CDR1 SGHTA and CDR2 FQGTGA. This CDR3 has 16 amino acids. The CDR3 DNA reads as TGTGCCAGCAGCCCACCAAGCGGGGGGAACACCGGGGAGCTGTTTTTT. Its translation is CASSPPSGGNTGELFF.

This chain uses TRBV5-4 with TRBJ1-2; tentative D call: TRBD1 (6 bases). This CDR3 has 13 residues. CDR1 SGHNT and CDR2 YYREEE come from the germline V gene (reference sequence). Trimming cost V 4 bases and J 4 bases, with 11 bases left between them. CDR3 in DNA: TGTGCCAGCAGCAATCGGGACACCTATGGCTACACCTTC. Amino acids: CASSNRDTYGYTF.

The chain combines TRBV30 with TRBJ2-5, with D perhaps matching TRBD1 (6 bases). This CDR3 region has 14 residues. The germline V gene has CDR1 GTSNPN and CDR2 SVGIG (reference sequence). The V gene lost 2 bases and the J gene lost 4 bases, with 14 bases spanning the gap. The CDR3, as DNA: TGTGCCTGGAGTTACCCCGGGACAACAGAGACCCAGTACTTC. Translation gives CAWSYPGTTETQYF. The full variable domain, completed using reference TRBV30 and TRBJ2-5, is SQTIHQWPATLVQPVGSPLSLECTVEGTSNPNLYWYRQAAGRGLQLLFYSVGIGQISSEVPQNLSASRPQDRQFILSSKKLLLSDSGFYLCAWSYPGTTETQYFGPGTRLLVL.

The chain links TRBV11-3 to TRBJ2-5; perhaps TRBD2 as D (5 bases). This CDR3 has 14 residues. V was pared by 5 bases and J by 1 base, with 11 bases between. The germline CDR1 and CDR2 sequences are SGHNT and YENEEA. The DNA of the CDR3 is TGTGCCAGCAGCCAAACCCGGGGCCAAGAGACCCAGTACTTC. Amino acids: CASSQTRGQETQYF.

The chain has TRBV5-5 and TRBJ2-1; D gene ambiguous. Trimming pared 6 bases from V and 3 bases from J, leaving 10 bases between. Germline V gene lookup returns CDR1 SGHKS and CDR2 YYEKEE (reference sequence). The CDR3 sequence is 13 residues long. This CDR3 reads CASTDRVYNEQFF. The DNA of the CDR3 is TGTGCCAGCACCGATCGGGTCTACAATGAGCAGTTCTTC.

The J gene is TRBJ2-5, the V gene TRBV6-5, with D maybe TRBD1 (7 bases). CDR1 and CDR2 (germline): MNHEY, SVGAGI. V lost 6 bases and J lost 4, with 12 bases in between. This CDR3 is built from 13 residues. CDR3 DNA sequence: TGTGCCAGCAGCGCAGGGGGGAGAGAGACCCAGTACTTC. It yields the protein CASSAGGRETQYF.

V usage is TRBV14 and J usage is TRBJ1-4; D gene unclear. Trimming removed 4 bases at V and 4 bases at J, with 10 bases between. The germline CDR1 and CDR2 sequences are SGHDN and FVKESK. The CDR3 runs 14 residues. The CDR3 sequence is CASSLDEGNEKLFF. CDR3 in DNA: TGTGCCAGCAGCCTTGACGAGGGTAATGAAAAACTGTTTTTT.

This clone appeared a few times. CDR3 amino acids: CASSGGGGVKPQHF. DNA of the CDR3: TGTGCCAGCAGTGGAGGTGGCGGTGTAAAGCCCCAGCATTTT. The chain joins TRBV2 to TRBJ1-5, with D hard to call. The V gene lost 4 bases and the J gene lost 8 bases, with 15 bases spanning the gap. Germline V gene lookup returns CDR1 SNHLY and CDR2 FYNNEI. The CDR3 spans 14 residues.

The chain has TRBV25-1 and TRBJ1-2, with D unclear. In germline, CDR1 is MGHDK, CDR2 SYGVNS. The V gene lost 4 bases and the J gene lost 9 bases, with 21 bases spanning the gap. This CDR3 has 15 amino acids. The CDR3 sequence is CASSAHSPGRRSYTF. CDR3 sequence (DNA): TGTGCCAGCAGTGCCCACTCCCCGGGTAGGAGGAGCTACACCTTC.

CDR3: CASSESEGRDGNQPQHF. The CDR3 region has the DNA TGCGCCAGCAGTGAGTCCGAGGGTAGAGACGGCAATCAGCCCCAGCATTTT. V and J are TRBV10-1 and TRBJ1-5; D call uncertain. Trimming left V 0 bases short and J 2 bases short, with 14 bases between. The germline gives CDR1 WNHNN, CDR2 SYGVQD (reference sequence). The CDR3 is made up of 17 amino acids.

V gene TRBV15 combines with J gene TRBJ2-1; TRBD2 agrees at 7 bases. Germline V gives CDR1 LNHNV, CDR2 YYDKDF (reference sequence). Trimming removed 5 bases from V and 7 bases from J; junction bases left unmatched: 5. The CDR3 is 13 residues long. Here the CDR3 DNA reads TGTGCCACCAGCGACGACGGGGGGAATGAGCAGTTCTTC. Translated, it gives CATSDDGGNEQFF.

V gene TRBV9 combines with J gene TRBJ2-1; 8 bases are shared with TRBD1. The CDR3 sequence is 14 residues long. With 8 bases clipped from V and 6 bases from J, the junction kept 10 bases outside the gene matches. CDR1 is SGDLS, CDR2 YYNGEE, per germline. CDR3: CASGPTTGVNEQFF. CDR3 bases: TGTGCCAGTGGACCAACGACAGGGGTCAATGAGCAGTTCTTC.

The J gene is TRBJ2-3, the V gene TRBV7-6; no definite D call. Trimming took 5 bases from V and 0 from J, leaving 12 bases between them. The germline gives CDR1 SGHVS, CDR2 FNYEAQ. CDR3 size: 15 residues. The CDR3 region is CASSKNRVSTDTQYF. The CDR3 DNA reads as TGTGCCAGCAGCAAAAACCGGGTTAGCACAGATACGCAGTATTTT. The full variable domain, rest sourced from reference TRBV7-6 and TRBJ2-3, is GAGVSQSPRYKVTKRGQDVALRCDPISGHVSLYWYRQALGQGPEFLTYFNYEAQQDKSGLPNDRFSAERPEGSISTLTIQRTEQRDSAMYRCASSKNRVSTDTQYFGPGTRLTVL.

The rearrangement uses TRBV19 and TRBJ1-1, with a tentative D call TRBD1 (6 bases). The V end lost 5 bases, the J end lost 2 bases, and 9 bases lay between the germline ends. CDR1 and CDR2 (germline): LNHDA, SQIVND (reference sequence). CDR3 length: 13 amino acids. The CDR3 nucleotides read TGTGCCAGTAGTCTACAGGGTAACACTGAAGCTTTCTTT. It encodes CASSLQGNTEAFF.

This rearrangement joins TRBV3-1 (or the pseudogene TRBV3-2) to TRBJ1-4, with TRBD1 identical over 7 bases. Unmatched junction bases numbered 9, after V lost 4 bases and J lost 7 bases. This CDR3 has 15 residues. Germline V gives CDR1 LGHDT, CDR2 YNNKEL (reference sequence). The CDR3 DNA reads as TGTGCCAGCAGCCCAATCACAGGGGTCGGTGAAAAACTGTTTTTT. It encodes CASSPITGVGEKLFF.

The chain joins TRBV5-1 to TRBJ2-1; TRBD2 matches 9 bases. The CDR3 is 16 residues long. With V trimmed by 7 bases and J by 2 bases, 10 bases remained unmatched. Germline lookup yields CDR1 SGHRS and CDR2 YFSETQ. In DNA form, the CDR3 reads TGCGCCAGCGGGGAGCGGGGGGCCGGTACCTACAATGAGCAGTTCTTC. Its protein is CASGERGAGTYNEQFF.

This clone was observed once. This chain joins TRBV11-2 and TRBJ1-2; TRBD1 matches 9 bases. Germline CDR1 is SGHAT and CDR2 is FQNNGV. V was pared by 5 bases and J by 1 base, with 5 bases of the junction left unmatched. This CDR3 comprises 15 residues. The CDR3 protein is CASSPGQGINYGYTF. The CDR3 DNA reads as TGTGCCAGCAGCCCCGGACAGGGGATTAACTATGGCTACACCTTC.

This clone was found once. CDR3 coding DNA: TGTGCCAGCAGTTCAGGAACCCAAGAGACCCAGTACTTC. Amino acids: CASSSGTQETQYF. V and J are TRBV12-3 or TRBV12-4 and TRBJ2-5; unclear D gene. Trimming pared 4 bases from V and 1 base from J, leaving 7 bases between. The CDR3 extends over 13 amino acids.

This sequence joins TRBV5-1 and TRBJ2-3, with 7 bases identical to TRBD2. The CDR3 consists of 16 residues. Germline V gene lookup returns CDR1 SGHRS and CDR2 YFSETQ. With 4 bases clipped from V and 3 bases from J, the junction kept 11 bases outside the gene matches. The CDR3 is CASSPRAGAGTDTQYF. For the CDR3, the DNA is TGCGCCAGCAGCCCGAGGGCGGGAGCGGGAACAGATACGCAGTATTTT. Based on the CDR3 plus reference TRBV5-1 and TRBJ2-3, the full variable domain is KAGVTQTPRYLIKTRGQQVTLSCSPISGHRSVSWYQQTPGQGLQFLFEYFSETQRNKGNFPGRFSGRQFSNSRSEMNVSTLELGDSALYLCASSPRAGAGTDTQYFGPGTRLTVL.

CDR3 nucleotide sequence: TGCAGCGTGGGCCGTAGACAGCTTAACACTGAAGCTTTCTTT. It specifies CSVGRRQLNTEAFF. The chain combines TRBV29-1 with TRBJ1-1; TRBD1 is a possible D gene (5 bases). This CDR3 has 14 amino acids. Germline CDR1 is SQVTM and CDR2 is ANQGSEA. V shed 6 bases and J shed 2 bases, with 16 bases lying between them.